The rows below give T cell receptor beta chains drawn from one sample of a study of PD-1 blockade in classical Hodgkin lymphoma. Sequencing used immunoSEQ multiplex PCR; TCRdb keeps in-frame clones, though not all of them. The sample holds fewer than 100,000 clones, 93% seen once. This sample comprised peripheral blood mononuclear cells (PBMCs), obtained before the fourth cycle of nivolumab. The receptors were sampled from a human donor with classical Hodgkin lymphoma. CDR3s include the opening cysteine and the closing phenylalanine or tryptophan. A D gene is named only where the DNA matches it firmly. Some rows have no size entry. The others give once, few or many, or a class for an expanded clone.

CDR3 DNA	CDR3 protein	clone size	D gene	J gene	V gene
TGTGCCAGCAGCGCTTTAGCGGGAGTTGGAGAGCAGTACTTC	CASSALAGVGEQYF	once	TRBD2	TRBJ2-7	TRBV2
TGCAGCGTCGAAACCGCAGGGGTAGGGGAGACCCAGTACTTC	CSVETAGVGETQYF	.	.	TRBJ2-5	TRBV29-1
TGTGCCAGCAGTTTACTAGCGGGAGTTTCGGGGGCCAACGTCCTGACTTTC	CASSLLAGVSGANVLTF	.	TRBD2	TRBJ2-6	TRBV27
TGTGCCAGCAGCCCAGGGGGCAGTGGGCAGTTCTTC	CASSPGGSGQFF	.	TRBD1	TRBJ2-1	TRBV6-5
TGCGCCAGCAGCTTGGCCGGGGGGCTAAGCACAGATACGCAGTATTTT	CASSLAGGLSTDTQYF	.	.	TRBJ2-3	TRBV5-1
TGTGCCACACACCGACAGGGGAACTATGGCTACACCTTC	CATHRQGNYGYTF	once	TRBD1	TRBJ1-2	TRBV28
TGCGCCAGCAGCTTAAGGGTTGGGACCCAGTACTTC	CASSLRVGTQYF	.	.	TRBJ2-5	TRBV5-1
TGTGCCTGGAGTCCAACAGGGTATGGGGGGGCCTATAATTCACCCCTCCACTTT	CAWSPTGYGGAYNSPLHF	.	.	TRBJ1-6	TRBV30
TGTGCCAGCAGCTTCGAAAGCAATCAGCCCCAGCATTTT	CASSFESNQPQHF	.	.	TRBJ1-5	TRBV7-2
TGTGCCAGCAGTTACGTGTCTCACGATCACTACGAGCAGTACTTC	CASSYVSHDHYEQYF	.	.	TRBJ2-7	TRBV6-5
TGTGCCAGCAGTGAAAGACAGGGGACCTTCTCTAACTATGGCTACACCTTC	CASSERQGTFSNYGYTF	.	TRBD1	TRBJ1-2	TRBV2
TGCAGTGCCCCCCGGACAGCCAAAGCTTTCTTT	CSAPRTAKAFF	.	.	TRBJ1-1	TRBV20-1
TGCGCCAGCAGCGGGAGGGACCCCATGGAGACCCAGTACTTC	CASSGRDPMETQYF	.	TRBD2	TRBJ2-5	TRBV5-1
TGTGCCAGCAGTTTATTATCGGGGGGCAGGAACACCGGGGAGCTGTTTTTT	CASSLLSGGRNTGELFF	.	.	TRBJ2-2	TRBV27
TGTGCCAGCAGTGCCGGAATACAGGGTTATCAGCCCCAGCATTTT	CASSAGIQGYQPQHF	.	.	TRBJ1-5	TRBV2
TGTGCCAGCGGGGGGACAGTGAACACCGGGGAGCTGTTTTTT	CASGGTVNTGELFF	once	.	TRBJ2-2	TRBV2
TGTGCCAGCAGTGACAGGACAGGGGGCGGGACAGATACGCAGTATTTT	CASSDRTGGGTDTQYF	.	TRBD1	TRBJ2-3	TRBV6-1
TGTGCCAGCAGTGGCCTCGGGACACAGAACACCGGGGAGCTGTTTTTT	CASSGLGTQNTGELFF	.	.	TRBJ2-2	TRBV25-1
TGTGCCCAGCTACAGGGCCCCTCCTACGAGCAGTACTTC	CAQLQGPSYEQYF	.	.	TRBJ2-7	TRBV30
TGTGCCAGCAGTTTATCCCCCACAGATTGGGAGACCCAGTACTTC	CASSLSPTDWETQYF	.	.	TRBJ2-5	TRBV27
TGCACCAGCAGCCAAATTCCCCGGGAGACTAGCGGGAGATTCTACGAGCAGTACTTC	CTSSQIPRETSGRFYEQYF	.	.	TRBJ2-7	TRBV1
TGTGCCAGCAGTTTTCCCTCCCTACCGCGAACTGAAGCTTTCTTT	CASSFPSLPRTEAFF	.	.	TRBJ1-1	TRBV28
TGCGCCAGCAGCTTGAGTCGGGGACCCTTTGGCTACACCTTC	CASSLSRGPFGYTF	.	.	TRBJ1-2	TRBV5-1
TGTGCCAGCTCACAGACTACGGGTCAAGAGACCCAGTACTTC	CASSQTTGQETQYF	.	.	TRBJ2-5	TRBV18
TGTGCCAGCAGCCAATCCACCCATGAGCAGTTCTTC	CASSQSTHEQFF	.	.	TRBJ2-1	TRBV4-2
TGTGCCAGCAGCTTGGAGGGAAACAGGGCCGGAAACACCATATATTTT	CASSLEGNRAGNTIYF	.	.	TRBJ1-3	TRBV11-2
TGTGCCAGCAGCGTGTACGGGAGTGGCTCGGCAGATACGCAGTATTTT	CASSVYGSGSADTQYF	.	.	TRBJ2-3	TRBV9
TGTGCCTGGAGCGTCTTGGCGGTATACAATGAGCAGTTCTTC	CAWSVLAVYNEQFF	.	.	TRBJ2-1	TRBV30
TGTGCCAGCAGTTACGGGACAGGACCGGCTGAAGCTTTCTTT	CASSYGTGPAEAFF	.	TRBD1	TRBJ1-1	TRBV2
TGCAGCGTTGAGACTAGCGGGAGCCAGCAGTTCTTC	CSVETSGSQQFF	once	TRBD2	TRBJ2-1	TRBV29-1
TGCGCCAGCAGCGTGTGGACCGGGAGGAACACTGAAGCTTTCTTT	CASSVWTGRNTEAFF	.	.	TRBJ1-1	TRBV5-1
TGTGCCAGCAGCTTAAATGCTTTTACCTACGAGCAGTACTTC	CASSLNAFTYEQYF	.	.	TRBJ2-7	TRBV11-3
TGTGCCAGTAGCCTCTTGGGGAATGCGCCCCAGCATTTT	CASSLLGNAPQHF	.	.	TRBJ1-5	TRBV19
TGTGCCAGCAGCTTAGGGTCCGCTCCCTGGGGTGAAAAACTGTTTTTT	CASSLGSAPWGEKLFF	.	.	TRBJ1-4	TRBV7-9
TGTGCCAGCAGGGGAGCCTACAATGAGCAGTTCTTC	CASRGAYNEQFF	.	.	TRBJ2-1	TRBV2
TGTGCCAGCAGCGTAGGCTCAGGGGTGAACACTGAAGCTTTCTTT	CASSVGSGVNTEAFF	.	.	TRBJ1-1	TRBV9
TGTGCCAGCAGAGAACAGGGGAATACGCAGTATTTT	CASREQGNTQYF	.	TRBD1	TRBJ2-3	TRBV2
TGTGCCAGCTCACCACAGACAGGGGGCGCCTCCTACGAGCAGTACTTC	CASSPQTGGASYEQYF	.	TRBD1	TRBJ2-7	TRBV18
TGTGCCAGCAGTTACATTACAGAAAATCAGCCCCAGCATTTT	CASSYITENQPQHF	.	.	TRBJ1-5	TRBV6-6
TGTGCCAGCAGTTTATACAGCGGGGCCTCCTACGAGCAGTACTTC	CASSLYSGASYEQYF	.	TRBD2	TRBJ2-7	TRBV27
TGTGCCAGCAGCCCGGACGCCCGGGACAATCAGCCCCAGCATTTT	CASSPDARDNQPQHF	.	.	TRBJ1-5	TRBV6-5
TGTGCCAGCAGTGGGGATGGGATCTATGGCTACACCTTC	CASSGDGIYGYTF	.	.	TRBJ1-2	TRBV6-1
TGTGCCAGCAGCGTAGGACTAGCGGGAGGACTGGAGACCCAGTACTTC	CASSVGLAGGLETQYF	.	TRBD2	TRBJ2-5	TRBV9
TGTGCCAGCAGCCAATTAGTCTTCTCCTACGAGCAGTACTTC	CASSQLVFSYEQYF	.	.	TRBJ2-7	TRBV14
TGTGCCAGCAGTTTAACGGGGGTCACTCAGCCCCAGCATTTT	CASSLTGVTQPQHF	.	.	TRBJ1-5	TRBV27
TGTGCCAGCAGTCTTATAGCGAGCTCCTACAATGAGCAGTTCTTC	CASSLIASSYNEQFF	few	.	TRBJ2-1	TRBV6-5